Listed below are T cell receptor beta chains from one sample, sequenced in a study of T cells in Graves' hyperthyroidism and ophthalmopathy. TCRdb independently ran MiXCR on the multiplex PCR reads; one entry per CDR3 protein. This sample has approximately 350,000 distinct CDR3 sequences, with around 15% found just once. What was sequenced was blood. The receptor set was obtained from a woman aged 55-70 years with Graves' ophthalmopathy. Each CDR3 is given with its conserved first and last residue. A D gene is named only where the DNA matches it firmly. For some rows the clone size is stated as once, few or many, or as a class when expanded; others skip it.

TRBV28	TRBJ2-5	TRBD2	many	CASSDSGSRGVKTQYF	TGTGCCAGCAGCGACAGCGGGTCCCGGGGGGTGAAGACCCAGTACTTC
TRBV20-1	TRBJ2-5	.	.	CSADPGEGGRFGTQYF	TGCAGTGCAGACCCGGGGGAAGGGGGCAGGTTTGGGACCCAGTACTTC
TRBV28	TRBJ2-1	.	many	CASGRNEQFF	TGTGCCAGCGGACGCAATGAGCAGTTCTTC
TRBV4-1	TRBJ2-7	.	.	CASSQGLMNRGTSRYEQYF	TGCGCCAGCAGCCAAGGCCTAATGAACAGGGGGACTAGTCGCTACGAGCAGTACTTC
TRBV20-1	TRBJ2-1	.	many	CSARSIPSTRNNEQFF	TGCAGTGCTAGATCGATCCCTTCTACCCGGAACAATGAGCAGTTCTTC
TRBV20-1	TRBJ1-4	.	.	CSARLALGREKLFF	TGCAGTGCTAGGTTGGCCCTCGGGCGGGAAAAACTGTTTTTT
TRBV11-2	TRBJ2-7	.	few	CASSLAQDPFYEQYF	TGTGCCAGCAGCCTGGCACAGGACCCTTTTTACGAGCAGTACTTC
TRBV6-2/TRBV6-3	TRBJ1-2	TRBD1	.	CASSYDRGVDGYTF	TGTGCCAGCAGTTACGACAGGGGAGTAGACGGCTACACCTTC
TRBV20-1	TRBJ2-2	.	many	CSARPPRPRSGTGELFF	TGCAGTGCTAGACCCCCCAGGCCAAGGAGTGGCACCGGGGAGCTGTTTTTT
TRBV6-5	TRBJ1-1	.	.	CASSLGGGEALF	TGTGCCAGCAGTTTGGGGGGTGGTGAAGCTCTCTTT
TRBV5-1	TRBJ2-2	.	few	CASSLGWGSNTGELFF	TGCGCCAGCAGCTTGGGCTGGGGTTCGAACACCGGGGAGCTGTTTTTT
TRBV28	TRBJ2-7	.	.	CASTPRQGYEQYF	TGTGCCAGCACCCCTCGGCAGGGCTACGAGCAGTACTTC
TRBV6-5	TRBJ1-2	.	.	CASSYQGGYTF	TGTGCCAGCAGTTATCAGGGGGGCTACACCTTC
TRBV15	TRBJ2-5	.	few	CATSRAFSTLSQETQYF	TGTGCCACCAGCAGAGCCTTCTCGACTCTATCCCAAGAGACCCAGTACTTC
TRBV5-1	TRBJ1-2	.	many	CASSLEGFGYGYTF	TGCGCCAGCAGCTTGGAGGGGTTCGGGTATGGCTACACCTTC
TRBV9	TRBJ1-1	TRBD1	few	CASSIRGRDTEAFF	TGTGCCAGCAGCATCAGGGGGCGGGACACTGAAGCTTTCTTT
TRBV7-8	TRBJ1-1	TRBD1	few	CASSHRGTDTEAFF	TGTGCCAGCAGTCACAGGGGTACGGACACTGAAGCTTTCTTT
TRBV20-1	TRBJ2-3	TRBD1	few	CSARVQGAGTDTQYF	TGCAGTGCTAGAGTACAGGGGGCTGGGACAGATACGCAGTATTTT
TRBV30	TRBJ1-2	TRBD1	many	CAWSVRTGAGYTF	TGTGCCTGGAGTGTAAGGACAGGGGCTGGCTACACCTTC
TRBV28	TRBJ1-4	.	.	CASSFRTHRTINEKLFF	TGTGCCAGCAGTTTTCGGACGCACCGGACGATTAATGAAAAACTGTTTTTT
TRBV20-1	TRBJ2-3	TRBD2	many	CSARLDLAGGHTQYF	TGCAGTGCTAGATTAGATTTAGCGGGAGGGCATACGCAGTATTTT
TRBV5-6	TRBJ1-4	TRBD1	few	CASSLVGAGGPEKLFF	TGTGCCAGCAGCTTGGTAGGGGCAGGGGGCCCTGAAAAACTGTTTTTT
TRBV5-1	TRBJ2-1	TRBD1	once	CASSIGTGGDEQFF	TGCGCCAGCAGCATCGGGACAGGGGGCGATGAGCAGTTCTTC
TRBV6-1	TRBJ2-3	TRBD1	few	CASSDRYRGPTDTQYF	TGTGCCAGCAGTGATCGCTACAGGGGGCCAACAGATACGCAGTATTTT
TRBV5-5	TRBJ2-5	TRBD2	many	CASRSSSGGETQYF	TGTGCCAGCAGAAGTTCTAGCGGCGGGGAGACCCAGTACTTC
TRBV19	TRBJ1-1	TRBD1	.	CASSRDRENTEAFF	TGTGCCAGTAGTCGGGACAGAGAGAACACTGAAGCTTTCTTT
TRBV28	TRBJ1-6	.	many	CASSLLSDNSPLHF	TGTGCCAGCAGTTTATTATCGGATAATTCACCCCTCCACTTT